Each of the 7 T cell receptor beta chains below was sequenced from the same sample in a study of technical replicates of blood from a few donors. Here immunoSEQ multiplex PCR was the method, and the copy in TCRdb shows in-frame clones only, minus some. Of about 16,000 clones in the sample, around nine tenths were seen once. The sample taken for sequencing was PBMCs. The source of these receptors is a human donor in good health.

The V call is TRBV2, the J call TRBJ2-5; 11 bases agree with TRBD2. J lost 2 bases, V lost 4 bases, and 12 bases had no gene match. The CDR3 is made up of 18 amino acids. CDR1 and CDR2 from the germline V gene are SNHLY and FYNNEI. The CDR3, as DNA: TGTGCCAGCAGTGCGGGGGTAGCGGGAGGGCCCCGTCAAGAGACCCAGTACTTC. It codes for CASSAGVAGGPRQETQYF.

The chain employs TRBV5-1 and TRBJ2-1; the D gene is possibly TRBD1 (5 bases). The CDR3 is made up of 13 amino acids. V was cut by 1 base and J by 15 bases, with 17 bases left in between. From germline, CDR1 is SGHRS and CDR2 YFSETQ. The CDR3 coding sequence is TGCGCCAGCAGCTTGATGGGTTCCGGACACAGGTTCTTC. It specifies CASSLMGSGHRFF.

The chain employs TRBV5-1 and TRBJ2-5, with 10 positions matching TRBD2. This CDR3 has 17 residues. After removal of 2 bases from V and 2 bases from J, the junction contained 9 bases not matched to a gene. Germline V gene sequence: CDR1 SGHRS, CDR2 YFSETQ. The DNA for the CDR3 is TGCGCCAGCAGCTTATTACTAGCGGGGACCTTGCAAGAGACCCAGTACTTC. Protein sequence: CASSLLLAGTLQETQYF.

The chain has TRBV29-1 and TRBJ1-1, with 12 bases aligning to TRBD1. The CDR3 is made up of 18 amino acids. Germline assignment: CDR1 SQVTM and CDR2 ANQGSEA. J was trimmed by 3 bases and V by 0 bases; bases with no gene match: 11. In DNA form, the CDR3 reads TGCAGCGTTGAAGATATTTGGGGACAGGGGGCTTCGGACACTGAAGCTTTCTTT. The encoded protein is CSVEDIWGQGASDTEAFF.

To note about this clone: An end of the junction does not agree with germline; a read error may underlie this. The V call is TRBV7-2, the J call TRBJ2-2; possible D gene TRBD2, 6 bases. The V gene's germline CDR1 is SGHTA and CDR2 FQGNSA. This CDR3 contains 16 residues. CDR3 DNA sequence: TGTGCCAGCAGTTTAGGGCCTCCGGGAGTTTCCGGGGAGCTGTTTTTT. It specifies CASSLGPPGVSGELFF.

The chain is built from TRBV29-1 and TRBJ2-3; the D gene is possibly TRBD2 (6 bases). CDR1 SQVTM and CDR2 ANQGSEA come from the germline V gene. V shed 6 bases and J shed 4 bases, with 17 bases lying between them. The CDR3 has 14 amino acids. CDR3 bases: TGCAGCGTAGGTTGGCGGGAATGGGCAGATACGCAGTATTTT. Its translation: CSVGWREWADTQYF.

This chain connects TRBV28 to TRBJ1-2, with 7 bases identical to TRBD1. The CDR3 totals 19 residues. Germline values: CDR1 MDHEN, CDR2 SYDVKM. Unmatched junction bases numbered 21, after V lost 5 bases and J lost 3 bases. The chain's CDR3 is CASSGQGTAWGLEDYGYTF. The CDR3 DNA follows: TGTGCCAGCAGTGGGCAGGGGACAGCGTGGGGACTAGAGGACTATGGCTACACCTTC.